Listed here are 6 T cell receptor beta chains from one sample, sequenced in a study of blood T cell repertoires in COVID-19. The data were produced by immunoSEQ multiplex PCR, yet TCRdb's version contains in-frame clones alone and is incomplete. The sample has 200,000 to 250,000 clones, 65% to 90% seen once. The specimen sequenced was peripheral blood. Every receptor here comes from a man aged 45-65 years with acute or convalescent COVID-19.

At least ten counts were recorded for this clone. V is TRBV27 and J is TRBJ1-6; 7 bases fit TRBD1. CDR3 size: 14 residues. Looked up from germline, CDR1 is MNHEY and CDR2 is SMNVEV (reference sequence). Unmatched junction bases numbered 8, after V lost 6 bases and J lost 9 bases. The CDR3 sequence: CASRQGQSFSPLHF. As DNA, the CDR3 is TGTGCCAGCAGGCAGGGACAGTCCTTTTCACCCCTCCACTTT.

The chain joins TRBV10-3 to TRBJ1-2, with TRBD1 matching over 7 bases. The CDR3 is 14 amino acids. The germline gives CDR1 ENHRY, CDR2 SYGVKD. J gave up 1 base and V 6 bases, and 5 bases lay outside the gene matches. CDR3 sequence reads: CAISLRDSNYGYTF. The CDR3 region has the DNA TGTGCCATCAGCCTCCGGGACAGTAACTATGGCTACACCTTC.

The V gene is TRBV7-9, the J gene TRBJ2-6; D is perhaps TRBD1 (6 bases). This CDR3 has 16 residues. Trimming stripped 5 bases from V and 3 bases from J, with 14 bases between. CDR1 and CDR2 (germline): SEHNR, FQNEAQ (reference sequence). Here the CDR3 DNA reads TGTGCCAGCAGCGAGCCTACAGGGCGTGGGGCCAACGTCCTGACTTTC. Its translation: CASSEPTGRGANVLTF.

The chain recombines TRBV19 with TRBJ1-6; the D gene is possibly TRBD1 (6 bases). The CDR3 is 13 residues long. Looked up from germline, CDR1 is LNHDA and CDR2 is SQIVND (reference sequence). V lost 3 bases, J lost 8 bases, and 8 bases lay in between. DNA of the CDR3: TGTGCCAGTAGTATCAGGGGTGATTCACCCCTCCACTTT. Translated: CASSIRGDSPLHF. Full variable domain (rest looked up from reference TRBV19 and TRBJ1-6): DGGITQSPKYLFRKEGQNVTLSCEQNLNHDAMYWYRQDPGQGLRLIYYSQIVNDFQKGDIAEGYSVSREKKESFPLTVTSAQKNPTAFYLCASSIRGDSPLHFGNGTRLTVT.

The chain is built from TRBV5-1 and TRBJ1-4; D is ambiguous. Germline V gene data show CDR1 as SGHRS and CDR2 as YFSETQ. V was shortened by 3 bases and J by 7 bases, with 19 bases between the two germline ends. This CDR3 comprises 16 residues. The CDR3 here is CASSSSGSTDSEKLFF. CDR3 coding DNA: TGCGCCAGCAGCTCCTCCGGGTCGACGGATTCTGAAAAACTGTTTTTT.

The gene calls are TRBV7-9 and TRBJ1-6, with 12 positions matching TRBD1. CDR3 size: 18 residues. Germline values: CDR1 SEHNR, CDR2 FQNEAQ (reference sequence). Trimming at V came to 4 bases and at J to 4 bases, leaving 8 bases not matched to a gene. The DNA of the CDR3 is TGTGCCAGCAGCTCCTGGGGGACAGGGGGCTATTATAATTCACCCCTCCACTTT. Translation gives CASSSWGTGGYYNSPLHF.